This TCR beta chain was sequenced for a study of blood T cell repertoires in COVID-19. Study details: Sites in the United States, Italy and Spain provided acute and convalescent COVID-19 samples. Nucleic acid was either cDNA or gDNA, and it came from T cells, B-cell-depleted T cells, or PBMCs.

Germline V gives CDR1 LNHDA, CDR2 SQIVND (reference sequence). V dropped 3 bases and J dropped 4 bases, with 9 bases sitting between them. The CDR3 contains 13 residues. In the authors' methods: Using reference gene primer amplification, nucleated cell counts were estimated. The assay was immunoSEQ multiplex PCR, and TCRdb's table has in-frame clones only and misses some. The DNA gave D and trimming, while V, J and clone size come from that table. The sample holds roughly 250,000 clones, around 82% seen once. Sequences were obtained from peripheral blood. The sequence derives from a woman older than 75 with active or convalescent COVID-19. The chain employs TRBV19 and TRBJ1-2; possible D gene TRBD1, 5 bases. The CDR3 nucleotides read TGTGCCAGTAGTATCGCGCAGGGCTATGGCTACACCTTC. Amino acid sequence: CASSIAQGYGYTF. Together with reference TRBV19 and TRBJ1-2, the CDR3 gives the full variable domain: DGGITQSPKYLFRKEGQNVTLSCEQNLNHDAMYWYRQDPGQGLRLIYYSQIVNDFQKGDIAEGYSVSREKKESFPLTVTSAQKNPTAFYLCASSIAQGYGYTFGSGTRLTVV.